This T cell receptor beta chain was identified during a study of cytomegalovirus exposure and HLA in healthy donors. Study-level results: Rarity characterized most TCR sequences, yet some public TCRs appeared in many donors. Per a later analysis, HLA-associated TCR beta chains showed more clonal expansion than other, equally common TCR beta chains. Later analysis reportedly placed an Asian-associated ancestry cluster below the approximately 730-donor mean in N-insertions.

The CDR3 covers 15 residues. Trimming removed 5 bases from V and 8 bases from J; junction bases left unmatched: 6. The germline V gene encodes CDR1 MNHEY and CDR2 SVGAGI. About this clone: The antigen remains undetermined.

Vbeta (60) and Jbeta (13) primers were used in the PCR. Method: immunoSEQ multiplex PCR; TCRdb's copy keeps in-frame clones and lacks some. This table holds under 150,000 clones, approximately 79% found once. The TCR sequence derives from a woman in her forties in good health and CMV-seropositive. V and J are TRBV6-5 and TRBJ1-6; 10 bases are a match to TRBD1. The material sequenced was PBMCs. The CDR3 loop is CASSRAGTGDSPLHF. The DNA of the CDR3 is TGTGCCAGCAGTAGAGCCGGGACAGGGGATTCACCCCTCCACTTT.